Listed below are T cell receptor beta chains from one sample, sequenced in a study of T cell clonotyping in hematopoietic cell transplantation. Assay used: immunoSEQ multiplex PCR; TCRdb lists only in-frame clones, some missing. This repertoire shows around 9,800 clones, roughly 89% found once; its top ten account for 30% to 40%. The sequencing used PBMCs, collected 180 days after allogeneic stem cell transplant. These TCRs come from a male patient between 55 and 70 years old who had an allogeneic stem cell transplant from an unrelated donor, so the T cells may come from the graft donor. Some clones in this sample may be carry-over from other donors' samples. The CDR3 runs from the conserved cysteine through the conserved F or W. D genes are given only for firm matches. Size is omitted from some rows. Given values are once, few, many or a class for expanded clones.

once | TRBJ1-5 | - | 15 | TRBV19 | CASSIAVGGNQPQHF | TGTGCCAGTAGTATCGCAGTCGGGGGCAATCAGCCCCAGCATTTT
- | TRBJ2-7 | - | 13 | TRBV19 | CASSLPSSYEQYF | TGTGCCAGTAGTCTACCTAGCTCCTACGAGCAGTACTTC
- | TRBJ2-5 | - | 11 | TRBV5-1 | CASSLQGTQYF | TGCGCCAGCAGCCTACAGGGTACCCAGTACTTC
- | TRBJ2-7 | TRBD1 | 13 | TRBV9 | CASSVAGGDEQYF | TGTGCCAGCAGCGTAGCAGGGGGCGACGAGCAGTACTTC
- | TRBJ1-1 | TRBD1 | 12 | TRBV29-1 | CSVRQGNTEAFF | TGCAGCGTCCGACAGGGGAACACTGAAGCTTTCTTT
- | TRBJ1-4 | TRBD1 | 14 | TRBV7-2 | CASSSGQGVEKLFF | TGTGCCAGCAGCTCGGGACAGGGGGTAGAAAAACTGTTTTTT
- | TRBJ1-1 | - | 14 | TRBV7-2 | CASNPWSRHTEAFF | TGTGCCAGCAACCCCTGGTCCAGGCACACTGAAGCTTTCTTT
- | TRBJ1-1 | - | 13 | TRBV25-1 | CASRWGGNTEAFF | TGTGCCAGCAGGTGGGGCGGGAACACTGAAGCTTTCTTT
- | TRBJ2-2 | TRBD1 | 15 | TRBV7-9 | CASTSPRQGTGELFF | TGTGCCAGCACCTCACCGCGACAGGGAACCGGGGAGCTGTTTTTT
once | TRBJ2-5 | TRBD1 | 16 | TRBV7-2 | CASSPRDDRGWETQYF | TGTGCCAGCAGCCCGAGGGACGACAGGGGGTGGGAGACCCAGTACTTC
- | TRBJ1-2 | TRBD1 | 16 | TRBV7-9 | CASSYPGQVTNYGYTF | TGTGCCAGCAGCTATCCGGGACAGGTGACGAACTATGGCTACACCTTC
- | TRBJ2-1 | - | 12 | TRBV19 | CASSSLAGEQFF | TGTGCCAGTAGTAGTTTGGCGGGTGAGCAGTTCTTC
- | TRBJ1-1 | - | 18 | TRBV7-3 | CASSLKGQAGESSTEAFF | TGTGCCAGCAGCTTAAAAGGTCAGGCGGGTGAGTCCAGCACTGAAGCTTTCTTT
- | TRBJ2-1 | TRBD2 | 15 | TRBV6-5 | CASSYTSGVKNEQFF | TGTGCCAGCAGTTACACTAGCGGGGTCAAGAATGAGCAGTTCTTC
once | TRBJ1-6 | - | 14 | TRBV5-4 | CASSLGQDNSPLHF | TGTGCCAGCAGCTTGGGCCAAGATAATTCACCCCTCCACTTT
- | TRBJ1-2 | TRBD1 | 13 | TRBV5-5 | CASSLQGDYGYTF | TGTGCCAGCAGCTTACAGGGGGACTATGGCTACACCTTC
- | TRBJ1-2 | - | 12 | TRBV5-8 | CASSYGTDGYTF | TGTGCCAGCAGCTATGGGACGGATGGCTACACCTTC
once | TRBJ1-2 | - | 11 | TRBV11-2 | CASSFNYGYTF | TGTGCCAGCAGCTTTAACTATGGCTACACCTTC
- | TRBJ2-7 | - | 13 | TRBV11-2 | CASSLGRVTEQYF | TGTGCCAGCAGCTTAGGCAGGGTTACAGAGCAGTACTTC
once | TRBJ1-2 | - | 15 | TRBV7-2 | CASSLAQGWGYGYTF | TGTGCCAGCAGCTTAGCGCAGGGGTGGGGCTATGGCTACACCTTC
- | TRBJ2-7 | TRBD1 | 13 | TRBV13 | CASSLTGGYEQYF | TGTGCCAGCAGCCTGACAGGGGGCTACGAGCAGTACTTC